These T cell receptor beta chains were read from a single sample in a study of blood T cell repertoires in COVID-19. TCRdb's table, derived via immunoSEQ multiplex PCR, lists solely in-frame clones and lacks some. The data show 50,000 to 65,000 clones, 88% seen once. Sequences were obtained from peripheral blood. The receptors shown here come from a man aged 60 to 69 with acute or convalescent COVID-19. Both conserved end residues are part of each CDR3.

TRBV30	TRBJ2-7	CAWTHSGGGYEQYF
TRBV14	TRBJ2-7	CASSQDNPGSSYEQYF
TRBV24-1	TRBJ2-5	CATHGTDLGLETQYF
TRBV27	TRBJ1-1	CASKMGLDRGEAFF
TRBV5-1	TRBJ1-1	CASSLDGVGGGEAFF
TRBV28	TRBJ2-3	CASSTRTGRPERPHSTDTQYF
TRBV28	TRBJ1-1	CASSASTGGADTEAFF
TRBV29-1	TRBJ1-3	CSVGGPNTIYF
TRBV2	TRBJ2-4	CASSRQGEGIQYF
TRBV27	TRBJ1-1	CASSLRPGTGTGAFF
TRBV24-1	TRBJ2-5	CATSGTQGLAETQYF
TRBV11-2	TRBJ2-7	CASSSYPEPPYEQYF
TRBV28	TRBJ2-2	CASSLGELGELFF
TRBV5-1	TRBJ1-1	CASSIRTGLNTEAFF
TRBV30	TRBJ2-2	CALITGLNTGELFF
TRBV5-1	TRBJ2-7	CASRPGGTTYEQYF
TRBV19	TRBJ2-1	CASSATSGPTNGQFF
TRBV21-1	TRBJ2-7	CASSKVKGAPYEQYF
TRBV5-1	TRBJ2-3	CASSGGQSTDTQYF
TRBV18	TRBJ1-5	CASSPMGGNQPQHF
TRBV7-9	TRBJ2-5	CASSQPGGSETQYF
TRBV5-5	TRBJ2-1	CASSLKGLAGLEQFF
TRBV3-1/TRBV3-2	TRBJ1-1	CASSQAGSGEAFF
TRBV25-1	TRBJ2-3	CASSGRGKLTQYF
TRBV28	TRBJ2-5	CASRRTSGREETQYF
TRBV24-1	TRBJ2-3	CATSDFSTGGPTDTQYF
TRBV3-1/TRBV3-2	TRBJ2-3	CASSHRGGARGTDTQYF
TRBV27	TRBJ1-2	CASSLQGGYGYTF
TRBV5-1	TRBJ2-3	CASSLGTAVTDTQYF
TRBV7-8	TRBJ1-4	CASSLRRVGNEKLFF
TRBV24-1	TRBJ1-5	CATSEGSYSNQPQHF
TRBV30	TRBJ1-2	CAWSTGGRLDGYTF
TRBV11-2	TRBJ2-2	CASTPGDGGELFF
TRBV27	TRBJ2-7	CASSRDRGREQYF
TRBV2	TRBJ2-3	CASRDKRRDRGRDTQYF
TRBV27	TRBJ1-5	CASSLRQNNQPQHF
TRBV7-3	TRBJ2-7	CASSSPGREQYF
TRBV11-2	TRBJ1-5	CASSFGGNQPQHF
TRBV28	TRBJ2-5	CASTPLGLAGAQETQYF
TRBV1	TRBJ2-1	CTSSQVAFLEQFF
TRBV27	TRBJ2-5	CASSRRAGLAGGGETQYF
TRBV10-3	TRBJ1-1	CAISDSQGGTEAFF
TRBV5-4	TRBJ2-2	CASSPLAGTNTGELFF
TRBV27	TRBJ2-2	CASSSLVVAGGPAGELFF
TRBV7-3	TRBJ2-5	CASSFRGLAGEAQYF
TRBV18	TRBJ2-7	CASSPGTGRYEQYF
TRBV29-1	TRBJ2-7	CSVYRGLGEQYF
TRBV5-8	TRBJ2-5	CASSSGDQGDETQYF
TRBV28	TRBJ2-7	CASRLTNRYEQYF
TRBV6-5	TRBJ2-7	CASSYDQARSIYEQYF
TRBV27	TRBJ2-7	CASSRGFYEQYF
TRBV3-1/TRBV3-2	TRBJ2-1	CASSPWTSVRSGEQFF
TRBV7-9	TRBJ2-7	CASSLEAGGPGEQYF
TRBV27	TRBJ1-1	CASSPPGGLYTEAFF
TRBV2	TRBJ2-6	CASISSGANVLTF
TRBV10-1	TRBJ1-1	CASSESPGPGWEAFF
TRBV27	TRBJ2-1	CASKNRGEQFF